This T cell receptor beta chain appears in the sequencing data of a study of blood T cell repertoires in COVID-19. V lost 2 bases, J lost 9 bases, and 8 bases lay in between. CDR3 length: 11 residues. The assay was immunoSEQ multiplex PCR, and TCRdb's table has in-frame clones only and misses some. This table has about 220,000 clones, around nine tenths appearing once. The sequencing input was PBMCs or T cells enriched from blood (not recorded which). The chain has TRBV12-3 or TRBV12-4 and TRBJ2-7; D is perhaps TRBD1 (5 bases). The receptor was derived from a woman between 45 and 65 years old with acute COVID-19. CDR3 amino acids: CASSLWGGQYF. CDR3 coding DNA: TGTGCCAGCAGTTTATGGGGCGGGCAGTACTTC.